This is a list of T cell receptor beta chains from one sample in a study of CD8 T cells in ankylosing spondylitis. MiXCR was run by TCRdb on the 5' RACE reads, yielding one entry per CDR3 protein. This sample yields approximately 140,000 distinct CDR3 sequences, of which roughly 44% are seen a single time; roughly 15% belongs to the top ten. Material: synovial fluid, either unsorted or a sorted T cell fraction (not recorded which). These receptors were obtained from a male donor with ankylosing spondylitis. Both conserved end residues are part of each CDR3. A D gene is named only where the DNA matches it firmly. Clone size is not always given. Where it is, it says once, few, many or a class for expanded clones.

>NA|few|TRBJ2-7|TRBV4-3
CASSQDWGLPGGTAYEQYF
TGCGCCAGCAGCCAAGATTGGGGTCTTCCCGGGGGTACGGCCTACGAGCAGTACTTC
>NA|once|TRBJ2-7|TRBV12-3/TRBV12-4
CASSLFRSEQYF
TGTGCCAGCAGTTTATTCCGCTCCGAGCAGTACTTC
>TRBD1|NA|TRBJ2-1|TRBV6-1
CASTTGQDYNEQFF
TGTGCCAGCACTACGGGACAGGACTACAATGAGCAGTTCTTC
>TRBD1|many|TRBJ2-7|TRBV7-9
CASSLSTGGDEQYF
TGTGCCAGCAGCCTTAGTACAGGGGGCGACGAGCAGTACTTC
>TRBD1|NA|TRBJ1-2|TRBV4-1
CASSPTGGFFYGYTF
TGCGCCAGCAGCCCGACAGGGGGCTTTTTCTATGGCTACACCTTC
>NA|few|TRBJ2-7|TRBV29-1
CSVIEQGYEQYF
TGCAGCGTTATTGAACAGGGTTACGAGCAGTACTTC
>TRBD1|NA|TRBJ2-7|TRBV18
CASNDRVSYEQYF
TGTGCCAGCAACGACAGGGTCTCCTACGAGCAGTACTTC
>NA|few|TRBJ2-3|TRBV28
CASSFDSSQTDTQYF
TGTGCCAGCAGTTTCGATAGCTCCCAAACAGATACGCAGTATTTT
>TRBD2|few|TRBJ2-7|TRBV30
CAGRDYSYEQYF
TGTGCCGGGCGGGACTACTCCTACGAGCAGTACTTC
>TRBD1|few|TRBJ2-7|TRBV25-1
CASRDSYEQYF
TGTGCCAGCCGGGACAGTTACGAGCAGTACTTC
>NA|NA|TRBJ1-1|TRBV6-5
CASSYAGHLNTEAFF
TGTGCCAGCAGTTACGCGGGTCACCTTAACACTGAAGCTTTCTTT
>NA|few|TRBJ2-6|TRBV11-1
CASSLEGRMVSNIAGANVLTF
TGTGCCAGCAGCTTAGAGGGTCGGATGGTTTCTAACATCGCTGGGGCCAACGTCCTGACTTTC
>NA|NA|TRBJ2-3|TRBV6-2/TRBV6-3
CASSYVSNTDTQYF
TGTGCCAGCAGTTACGTCTCCAACACAGATACGCAGTATTTT
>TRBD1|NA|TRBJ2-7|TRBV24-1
CATSRTGGNEQYF
TGTGCCACCAGTAGAACAGGGGGCAACGAGCAGTACTTC
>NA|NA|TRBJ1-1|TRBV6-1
CASSHLGVGTEAFF
TGTGCCAGCAGCCACCTCGGGGTGGGCACTGAAGCTTTCTTT
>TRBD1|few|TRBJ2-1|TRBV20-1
CSASGTGDYNEQFF
TGCAGTGCTTCCGGGACAGGAGACTACAATGAGCAGTTCTTC
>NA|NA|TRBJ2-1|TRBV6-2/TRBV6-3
CASTTHRTVYNEQFF
TGTGCCAGCACAACCCACCGGACTGTATACAATGAGCAGTTCTTC
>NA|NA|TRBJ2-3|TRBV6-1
CASSEARVGLSSTDTQYF
TGTGCCAGCAGTGAAGCGCGGGTGGGTCTTAGTAGCACAGATACGCAGTATTTT
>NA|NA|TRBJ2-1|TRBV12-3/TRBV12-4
CASSRLGSSYNEQFF
TGTGCCAGCAGCCGACTGGGGTCCTCCTACAATGAGCAGTTCTTC
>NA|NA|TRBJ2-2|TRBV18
CASSPLPWTNTGELFF
TGTGCCAGTTCACCACTTCCCTGGACAAACACCGGGGAGCTGTTTTTT
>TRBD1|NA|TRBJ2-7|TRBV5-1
CASSWLGTGYEQYF
TGCGCCAGCAGCTGGCTCGGGACAGGGTACGAACAGTACTTC
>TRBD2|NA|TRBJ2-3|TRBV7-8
CASSPGLGDTQYF
TGTGCCAGCAGCCCGGGACTAGGGGATACGCAGTATTTT
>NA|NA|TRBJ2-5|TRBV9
CASSNRAIGTQYF
TGTGCCAGCAGCAACAGGGCGATCGGGACCCAGTACTTC
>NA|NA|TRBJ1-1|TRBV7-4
CASSQTTGEAFF
TGTGCCAGCAGCCAAACGACAGGTGAAGCTTTCTTT
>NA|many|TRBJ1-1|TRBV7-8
CASSLGTLNTEAFF
TGTGCCAGCAGCTTAGGGACACTGAACACTGAAGCTTTCTTT
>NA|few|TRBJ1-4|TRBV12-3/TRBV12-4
CASSRLRRGEKLFF
TGTGCCAGCAGTCGACTCCGTAGAGGAGAAAAACTGTTTTTT
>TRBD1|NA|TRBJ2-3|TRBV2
CASSFAPGQITDTQYF
TGTGCCAGCAGCTTCGCCCCGGGACAGATCACAGATACGCAGTATTTT
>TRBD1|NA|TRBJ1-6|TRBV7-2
CASSLAPGTGGWINNSPLHF
TGTGCCAGCAGCTTAGCACCGGGGACAGGGGGTTGGATTAATAATTCACCCCTCCACTTT
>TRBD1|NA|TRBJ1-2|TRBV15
CATSPWTGVYSGGYTF
TGTGCCACCAGCCCCTGGACAGGGGTATACTCGGGTGGCTACACCTTC
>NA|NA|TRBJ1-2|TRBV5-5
CASSLYPLTGNYGYTF
TGTGCCAGCAGCTTGTACCCCCTGACAGGCAACTATGGCTACACCTTC
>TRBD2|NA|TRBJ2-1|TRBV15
CATSRAREGLYNEQFF
TGTGCCACCAGCAGAGCAAGGGAGGGGCTGTACAATGAGCAGTTCTTC
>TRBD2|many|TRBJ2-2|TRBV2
CASLQGLAGNTGELFF
TGTGCCAGCCTTCAGGGACTAGCGGGAAACACCGGGGAGCTGTTTTTT
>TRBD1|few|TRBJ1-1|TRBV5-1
CASSPPDRENTEAFF
TGCGCCAGCAGCCCACCCGACAGGGAGAACACTGAAGCTTTCTTT
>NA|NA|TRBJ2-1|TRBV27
CASSFLYTLELGARGGEQFF
TGTGCCAGCAGTTTCCTATATACCTTGGAACTGGGAGCCCGTGGGGGGGAGCAGTTCTTC
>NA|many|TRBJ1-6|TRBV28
CASSLFTLDSNHSPLHF
TGTGCCAGCAGTTTATTCACCCTGGACAGTAACCATTCACCCCTCCACTTT
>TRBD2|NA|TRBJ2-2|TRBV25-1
CASSEGLAAGELFF
TGTGCCAGCAGTGAAGGGCTAGCGGCCGGGGAGCTGTTTTTT
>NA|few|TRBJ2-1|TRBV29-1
CSVEGIVPSYKEEQFF
TGCAGCGTTGAGGGTATTGTCCCTAGCTATAAGGAGGAGCAGTTCTTC
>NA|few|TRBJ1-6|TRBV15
CATSSPFGGHLNSPLHF
TGTGCCACCAGCAGCCCCTTCGGGGGACACCTTAATTCACCCCTCCACTTT
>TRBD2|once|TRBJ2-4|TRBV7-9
CASSLAGRGAKNIQYF
TGTGCCAGCAGCCTCGCCGGGAGGGGAGCCAAAAACATTCAGTACTTC
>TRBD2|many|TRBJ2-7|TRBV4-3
CASSQAVTGGDEQYF
TGCGCCAGCAGCCAAGCGGTAACGGGAGGGGACGAGCAGTACTTC
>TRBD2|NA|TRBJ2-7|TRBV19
CASTGTSGGAGEQYF
TGTGCCAGTACCGGGACTAGCGGCGGAGCGGGGGAGCAGTACTTC
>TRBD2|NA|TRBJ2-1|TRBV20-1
CSADRLAGGGSYNEQFF
TGCAGTGCTGACCGACTAGCGGGAGGCGGCTCCTACAATGAGCAGTTCTTC